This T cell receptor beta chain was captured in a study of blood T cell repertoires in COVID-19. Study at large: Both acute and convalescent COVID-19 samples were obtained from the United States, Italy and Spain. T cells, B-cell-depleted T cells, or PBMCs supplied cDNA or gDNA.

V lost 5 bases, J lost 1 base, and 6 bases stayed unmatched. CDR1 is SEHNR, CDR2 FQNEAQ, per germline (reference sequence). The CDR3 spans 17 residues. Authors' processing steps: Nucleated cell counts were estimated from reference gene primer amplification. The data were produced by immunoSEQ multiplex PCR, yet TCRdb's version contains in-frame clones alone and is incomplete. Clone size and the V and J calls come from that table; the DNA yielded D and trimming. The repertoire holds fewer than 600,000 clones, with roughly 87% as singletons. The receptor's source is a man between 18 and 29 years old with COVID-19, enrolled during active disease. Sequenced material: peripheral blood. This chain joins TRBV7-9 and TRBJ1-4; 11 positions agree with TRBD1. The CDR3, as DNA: TGTGCCAGCAGCACCCGGGACAGGGGGGGAACTAATGAAAAACTGTTTTTT. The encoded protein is CASSTRDRGGTNEKLFF.